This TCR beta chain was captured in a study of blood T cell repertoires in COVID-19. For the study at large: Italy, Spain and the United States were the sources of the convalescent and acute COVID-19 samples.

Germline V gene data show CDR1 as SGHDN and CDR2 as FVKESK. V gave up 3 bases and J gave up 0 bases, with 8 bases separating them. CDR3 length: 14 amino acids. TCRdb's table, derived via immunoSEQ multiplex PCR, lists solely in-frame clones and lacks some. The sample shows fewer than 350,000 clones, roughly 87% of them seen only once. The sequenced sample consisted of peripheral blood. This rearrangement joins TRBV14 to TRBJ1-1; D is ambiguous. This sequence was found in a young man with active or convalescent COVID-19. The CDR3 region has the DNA TGTGCCAGCAGCCAGGCCAGGATGAACACTGAAGCTTTCTTT. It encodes CASSQARMNTEAFF. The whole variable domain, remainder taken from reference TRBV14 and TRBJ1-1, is EAGVTQFPSHSVIEKGQTVTLRCDPISGHDNLYWYRRVMGKEIKFLLHFVKESKQDESGMPNNRFLAERTGGTYSTLKVQPAELEDSGVYFCASSQARMNTEAFFGQGTRLTVV.